A selection of T cell receptor beta chains follows, all from one sample in a study of identifying expanded T cells in peripheral blood. Generated by immunoSEQ multiplex PCR, the TCRdb table keeps only in-frame clones and is missing some. The top ten clones hold around 4.3% of a sample with 50,000 to 70,000 clones, around 87% of them seen once. The sample taken for sequencing was blood. The receptors here all came from a person aged 18-69 years in good health. CDR3s include the opening cysteine and the closing phenylalanine or tryptophan. D genes are given only for firm matches. The size entry is marked missing in some rows and otherwise reads once, few, many or a size class.

v_call,j_call,clone_size,d_call,cdr3_aa,cdr3_nt
TRBV6-5,TRBJ2-5,-,-,CASSYGEKETQYF,TGTGCCAGCAGTTATGGGGAGAAAGAGACCCAGTACTTC
TRBV5-1,TRBJ1-1,-,-,CASSPTLTGASEAFF,TGCGCCAGCAGCCCTACCTTGACAGGCGCCTCGGAAGCTTTCTTT
TRBV27,TRBJ2-3,-,TRBD1,CASSWTGDTDTQYF,TGTGCCAGCAGTTGGACAGGCGACACAGATACGCAGTATTTT
TRBV5-4,TRBJ2-1,-,-,CASSPSRVNEQFF,TGTGCCAGCAGCCCCTCCCGCGTCAATGAGCAGTTCTTC
TRBV6-6,TRBJ1-2,few,TRBD1,CASSSGTGNYGYTF,TGTGCCAGCAGTTCCGGGACAGGGAACTATGGCTACACCTTC
TRBV6-5,TRBJ1-6,few,-,CATRQVNSPLHF,TGTGCCACCCGACAGGTGAATTCACCCCTCCACTTT
TRBV7-8,TRBJ1-4,once,-,CASSLGWTRTTNEKLFF,TGTGCCAGCAGCTTAGGTTGGACACGAACAACTAATGAAAAACTGTTTTTT
TRBV6-6,TRBJ2-7,-,-,CASKATGDSYEQYF,TGTGCCAGCAAAGCAACAGGTGATTCCTACGAGCAGTACTTC
TRBV28,TRBJ2-7,-,-,CASSTTDPEQYF,TGTGCCAGCAGTACGACAGACCCCGAGCAGTACTTC
TRBV5-1,TRBJ2-3,-,-,CASSLEFTDTQYF,TGCGCCAGCAGCTTGGAGTTCACAGATACGCAGTATTTT
TRBV5-1,TRBJ2-7,-,TRBD2,CASSLQPRGLAGGAYEQYF,TGCGCCAGCAGCTTACAACCGCGGGGACTAGCGGGAGGGGCCTACGAGCAGTACTTC
TRBV5-5,TRBJ2-7,once,TRBD1,CASSLMGQGTGEQYF,TGTGCCAGCAGCCTGATGGGACAGGGTACCGGCGAGCAGTACTTC
TRBV28,TRBJ1-2,once,-,CASSFRGYGYTF,TGTGCCAGCAGTTTCAGGGGCTATGGCTACACCTTC
TRBV6-1,TRBJ2-2,-,TRBD1,CAGSGTGDYGELFF,TGTGCCGGAAGCGGGACAGGGGATTACGGGGAGCTGTTTTTT
TRBV4-1,TRBJ2-7,-,TRBD1,CASSQVGQGFYEQYF,TGCGCCAGCAGCCAAGTAGGACAGGGTTTTTACGAGCAGTACTTC
TRBV4-1,TRBJ2-7,-,-,CASSPSQATSSYEQYF,TGCGCCAGCAGCCCATCACAAGCTACGAGCTCCTACGAGCAGTACTTC
TRBV5-1,TRBJ2-5,-,-,CASSLDGTLQETQYF,TGCGCCAGCAGCTTGGACGGGACTTTACAAGAGACCCAGTACTTC
TRBV7-3,TRBJ2-1,-,-,CASSSRAAQRAEQFF,TGTGCCAGCAGCTCCCGGGCGGCACAACGGGCTGAGCAGTTCTTC
TRBV11-2,TRBJ2-3,once,-,CASSLRLGTDTQYF,TGTGCCAGCAGCTTACGGCTAGGCACAGATACGCAGTATTTT
TRBV5-1,TRBJ2-7,-,-,CASSFRDFPYEQYF,TGCGCCAGCAGCTTCCGGGACTTCCCCTACGAGCAGTACTTC
TRBV5-4,TRBJ2-5,-,-,CASSSKGGQETQYF,TGTGCCAGCAGCTCGAAGGGAGGCCAAGAGACCCAGTACTTC
TRBV10-1,TRBJ2-3,-,-,CASSESTPGGDTQYF,TGCGCCAGCAGTGAGTCGACTCCCGGCGGAGATACGCAGTATTTT
TRBV5-4,TRBJ2-7,-,TRBD1,CASSLEGQVYEQYF,TGTGCCAGCAGCTTAGAGGGACAGGTATACGAGCAGTACTTC
TRBV19,TRBJ2-5,-,TRBD2,CASSLRPGGTQYF,TGTGCCAGTAGTTTACGGCCGGGGGGGACCCAGTACTTC
TRBV10-3,TRBJ2-7,-,-,CAIREGPRRGEQYF,TGTGCCATCAGGGAGGGGCCCCGGAGGGGCGAGCAGTACTTC
TRBV10-3,TRBJ2-7,-,-,CAISETSYEQYF,TGTGCCATCAGTGAGACCTCCTACGAGCAGTACTTC
TRBV28,TRBJ1-2,-,-,CASRIGPSKVEGYTF,TGTGCCAGCAGAATTGGGCCGAGCAAAGTGGAAGGCTACACCTTC
TRBV9,TRBJ1-5,once,-,CASSVTEGGRYSNQPQHF,TGTGCCAGCAGCGTAACCGAGGGGGGACGGTATAGCAATCAGCCCCAGCATTTT
TRBV5-1,TRBJ2-2,-,-,CASSPSVVKEGELFF,TGCGCCAGCAGCCCCTCTGTTGTGAAAGAGGGGGAGCTGTTTTTT
TRBV6-1,TRBJ1-6,-,TRBD1,CASGSRQGNSPLHF,TGTGCCAGCGGTAGTCGACAGGGTAATTCACCCCTCCACTTT
TRBV7-9,TRBJ1-2,-,-,CASSSGRGDNYGYTF,TGTGCCAGCAGCTCCGGACGGGGGGACAACTATGGCTACACCTTC
TRBV5-1,TRBJ1-3,once,-,CASSLAVRGTSSGNTIYF,TGCGCCAGCAGCTTGGCCGTTCGTGGCACCAGCTCTGGAAACACCATATATTTT
TRBV9,TRBJ2-3,-,-,CASSPWGGGTDTQYF,TGTGCCAGCAGCCCCTGGGGCGGGGGCACAGATACGCAGTATTTT
TRBV4-3,TRBJ2-7,once,TRBD2,CASSQDTASGRGEQYF,TGCGCCAGCAGCCAAGATACGGCTAGCGGGAGAGGCGAGCAGTACTTC
TRBV28,TRBJ1-3,-,-,CASSLIRQVSGNTIYF,TGTGCCAGCAGTTTAATCAGACAGGTCTCTGGAAACACCATATATTTT